Below, 23 T cell receptor beta chains from the same sample are listed, as sequenced in a study of T-cell memory formation after mild COVID-19. TCRdb independently ran MiXCR on the 5' RACE reads; one entry per CDR3 protein. The data hold 35,000 to 50,000 distinct CDR3 sequences, with about 6% observed a single time. Sequences were obtained from PBMCs or a T cell subset sorted from them (not recorded which). All receptors come from an adult who had mild COVID-19 (a few samples of this study predate the infection). Cell type and time point are not known.

The sample holds a few counts of this clonotype. The chain links TRBV6-5 to TRBJ1-5, with D perhaps matching TRBD1 (6 bases). The germline V and J ends were trimmed by 6 bases and 1 base, with 10 bases remaining between them. CDR1 and CDR2 from the germline V gene are MNHEY and SVGAGI. The CDR3 length is 14 residues. For the CDR3, the DNA is TGTGCCAGCAGGCCAGACAGGAGCAATCAGCCCCAGCATTTT. It translates to CASRPDRSNQPQHF.

This clonotype was recorded at least ten times. The gene calls are TRBV12-3 or TRBV12-4 and TRBJ1-5; D not resolved. This CDR3 has 16 residues. V lost 0 bases and J lost 5, with 14 bases in between. The CDR3 loop reads CASSLAGPLGYQPQHF. The CDR3 DNA sequence: TGTGCCAGCAGTTTAGCCGGGCCCCTAGGTTATCAGCCCCAGCATTTT.

The chain couples TRBV29-1 to TRBJ1-2; no reliable D call. V was cut by 5 bases and J by 4 bases, with 17 bases left in between. The CDR3 has 14 residues. Looked up from germline, CDR1 is SQVTM and CDR2 is ANQGSEA. CDR3 protein: CSVSPAGSIYGYTF. The CDR3 region has the DNA TGCAGCGTTTCACCCGCGGGGTCGATCTATGGCTACACCTTC.

At least ten counts were recorded for this clonotype. This chain links TRBV6-5 with TRBJ1-2, with D possibly being TRBD1 (5 bases). The CDR3 loop spans 13 amino acids. The V end lost 9 bases, the J end lost 0 bases, and 11 bases lay between the germline ends. Germline lookup yields CDR1 MNHEY and CDR2 SVGAGI. The CDR3 bases are TGTGCCAGTTTGAGGGGAGCTAACTATGGCTACACCTTC. Protein product: CASLRGANYGYTF.

This clonotype was seen at least ten times. The rearrangement uses TRBV2 and TRBJ2-6; 12 bases fit TRBD2. Germline-derived CDR1 and CDR2 are SNHLY and FYNNEI. The CDR3 is made up of 17 amino acids. V shed 8 bases and J 0 bases; nucleotides not matched to a gene: 5. The CDR3 spells CASSRLAGDSGANVLTF. The CDR3 bases are TGTGCCAGCTCCCGACTAGCGGGGGACTCTGGGGCCAACGTCCTGACTTTC.

This clonotype came up a few times. The V and J genes are TRBV5-1 and TRBJ2-7, with D hard to call. CDR1 is SGHRS and CDR2 is YFSETQ in the germline V gene. The V end lost 0 bases, the J end lost 2 bases, and 9 bases lay between the germline ends. The CDR3 runs 14 residues. The CDR3 reads CASSLAATPYEQYF. The DNA of the CDR3 is TGCGCCAGCAGCTTGGCGGCGACGCCCTACGAGCAGTACTTC. The variable domain in full, with the rest retrieved from reference TRBV5-1 and TRBJ2-7, is KAGVTQTPRYLIKTRGQQVTLSCSPISGHRSVSWYQQTPGQGLQFLFEYFSETQRNKGNFPGRFSGRQFSNSRSEMNVSTLELGDSALYLCASSLAATPYEQYFGPGTRLTVT.

This chain uses TRBV7-6 with TRBJ1-4; 8 bases match TRBD1. CDR3 length: 16 residues. V dropped 5 bases and J dropped 4; count of bases not matched to a gene: 9. CDR1 is SGHVS and CDR2 is FNYEAQ in the germline V gene. CDR3 in amino acids: CASSPGTGAFNEKLFF. DNA for the CDR3: TGTGCCAGCAGCCCCGGGACAGGTGCCTTTAATGAAAAACTGTTTTTT.

The table lists this clonotype with a few counts. The chain couples TRBV19 to TRBJ2-2; D uncertain. The CDR3 contains 16 residues. Germline lookup yields CDR1 LNHDA and CDR2 SQIVND (reference sequence). Trimming pared 6 bases from V and 0 bases from J, leaving 14 bases between. The CDR3 spells CASRSVGLANTGELFF. The CDR3 DNA is TGTGCCAGTAGATCGGTGGGGTTGGCGAACACCGGGGAGCTGTTTTTT.

This clonotype came up a few times. The rearrangement joins TRBV15 to TRBJ1-3; D gene uncertain. V shed 1 base and J shed 0 bases, with 10 bases lying between them. Germline CDR1 is LNHNV and CDR2 is YYDKDF (reference sequence). The CDR3 consists of 16 residues. The DNA of the CDR3 is TGTGCCACCAGCAGAGCAGCCACGGACTCTGGAAACACCATATATTTT. Translating it yields CATSRAATDSGNTIYF.

This clonotype was detected many times. The chain carries TRBV24-1 and TRBJ2-1; D call uncertain. This CDR3 is 14 amino acids long. Trimming took 5 bases from V and 2 from J, leaving 9 bases between them. Germline lookup yields CDR1 KGHDR and CDR2 SFDVKD. The CDR3 nucleotides read TGTGCCACCAGTGGCAGTACTACCTACAATGAGCAGTTCTTC. Amino acids: CATSGSTTYNEQFF.

This clonotype showed up just a few times. The chain has TRBV9 and TRBJ2-5, with D tentatively TRBD1 (6 bases). V gave up 3 bases and J gave up 5 bases, with 11 bases separating them. The CDR3 consists of 13 residues. Germline CDR1 is SGDLS and CDR2 is YYNGEE. The CDR3 DNA follows: TGTGCCAGCAGCGAGACAGGACGGGAGACCCAGTACTTC. Residues: CASSETGRETQYF.

A few counts support this clonotype. The chain combines TRBV11-2 with TRBJ2-5; no definite D call. V lost 4 bases and J 5 bases, leaving 8 bases between the germline ends. CDR3 size: 12 residues. Germline CDR1 reads SGHAT; CDR2 reads FQNNGV. The CDR3 loop reads CASSSQRETQYF. CDR3 DNA sequence: TGTGCCAGCAGCTCCCAGAGGGAGACCCAGTACTTC.

This clonotype was counted many times. The V and J genes are TRBV7-2 and TRBJ2-7; possible D gene TRBD1, 5 bases. V lost 5 bases, J lost 3 bases, and 14 bases lay in between. The germline V gene encodes CDR1 SGHTA and CDR2 FQGNSA. This CDR3 spans 14 amino acids. The CDR3 protein is CASSDNWGSYEQYF. Written as DNA, the CDR3 is TGTGCCAGCAGCGATAATTGGGGCAGCTACGAGCAGTACTTC.

This CDR3 reads CASSPGSSNQPQHF. DNA for the CDR3: TGTGCCAGCTCACCAGGGAGTAGCAATCAGCCCCAGCATTTT. The V call is TRBV18, the J call TRBJ1-5, with D uncertain. Looked up from germline, CDR1 is KGHSH and CDR2 is LQKENI. The CDR3 contains 14 residues. Trimming shortened V by 2 bases and J by 0 bases, and 5 bases separated the two germline ends.

This clonotype was counted ten times or more. J is TRBJ2-3 and V is TRBV6-1; D is undetermined. Trimming took off 0 bases at V and 10 bases at J, with 14 bases between the two ends. Per the germline V gene, CDR1 is MNHNS and CDR2 is SASEGT. This CDR3 comprises 14 residues. The CDR3: CASSEAGPGDSQYF. CDR3 coding DNA: TGTGCCAGCAGTGAAGCCGGGCCAGGTGATTCGCAGTATTTT.

This clonotype was detected many times. The V and J genes are TRBV12-3 or TRBV12-4 and TRBJ1-3, with D hard to call. The CDR3 contains 14 residues. V lost 6 bases and J lost 3, with 12 bases in between. CDR3 in DNA: TGTGCCAGCAGCCCCAATGGGATTGGAAACACCATATATTTT. This translates into CASSPNGIGNTIYF.

This clonotype was seen a handful of times. The CDR3 DNA reads as TGCAGTGCTAAATATGACACTGATCAGCCCCAGCATTTT. It translates to CSAKYDTDQPQHF. The genes are TRBV20-1 and TRBJ1-5, with unresolved D. Trimming removed 4 bases from V and 5 bases from J, with 12 bases in between. This CDR3 spans 13 amino acids. The germline V gene has CDR1 DFQATT and CDR2 SNEGSKA (reference sequence).

This clonotype has at least ten counts. The V call is TRBV5-1, the J call TRBJ1-1; TRBD1 aligns across 7 bases. This CDR3 is built from 15 residues. Germline V lookup: CDR1 SGHRS, CDR2 YFSETQ. The J segment lost 1 base and the V segment lost 2 bases, leaving 5 bases of the junction unmatched. The CDR3 DNA follows: TGCGCCAGCAGCTTCAGGGGGGACTCGAACACTGAAGCTTTCTTT. Amino acids: CASSFRGDSNTEAFF.

The table lists this clonotype with many counts. This chain uses TRBV6-5 with TRBJ1-2; tentatively, D is TRBD1 (5 bases). CDR1 is MNHEY and CDR2 is SVGAGI in the germline V gene. There are 13 residues in the CDR3. V lost 4 bases and J lost 8, with 14 bases in between. This CDR3 reads CASSSRDGSGYTF. The CDR3 region has the DNA TGTGCCAGCAGTTCCAGGGACGGGTCCGGCTACACCTTC.

This clonotype was counted ten times or more. This chain joins TRBV7-9 and TRBJ2-7; the D call may be TRBD1 or TRBD2 (5 bases each). Germline CDR1 SEHNR, CDR2 FQNEAQ (reference sequence). V was shortened by 5 bases and J by 7 bases, with 15 bases between the two germline ends. The CDR3 runs 13 residues. CDR3: CASSPGRFEEQYF. The CDR3 coding sequence is TGTGCCAGCAGCCCGGGACGGTTTGAAGAGCAGTACTTC.

This clonotype was counted at least ten times. The rearrangement uses TRBV24-1 and TRBJ2-1; 10 nucleotides line up with TRBD2. Trimming cost V 3 bases and J 4 bases; bases outside gene matches: 5. CDR1 and CDR2 from the germline V gene are KGHDR and SFDVKD. CDR3 length equals 16 residues. The CDR3 coding sequence is TGTGCCACCAGTGATGGTAGCGGGGGGTCTTACAATGAGCAGTTCTTC. Protein: CATSDGSGGSYNEQFF.

The V and J genes are TRBV4-1 and TRBJ2-1; 14 bases line up with TRBD2. The CDR3 is 16 amino acids. Germline trimming cut 4 bases from V and 5 bases from J; bases unmatched to any gene: 4. Germline CDR1 and CDR2: MGHRA and YSYEKL. The CDR3 loop is CASSLRGLAGDNEQFF. CDR3 coding DNA: TGCGCCAGCAGCCTCAGGGGACTAGCGGGAGACAATGAGCAGTTCTTC.

This clonotype showed up many times. The chain recombines TRBV9 with TRBJ2-1, with D tentatively TRBD1 or TRBD2 (5 bases each). Germline V CDR1 and CDR2: SGDLS, YYNGEE. The CDR3 is 11 amino acids. V was shortened by 2 bases and J by 9 bases, with 6 bases between the two germline ends. In nucleotides, the CDR3 is TGTGCCAGCAGCGTTGGGGGTGAGCAGTTCTTC. It yields the protein CASSVGGEQFF.